This T cell receptor beta chain emerged from a study of blood T cell repertoires in COVID-19. On the study more broadly: Samples taken during acute and convalescent COVID-19 were collected in the United States, Italy and Spain. The analysed material was cDNA or gDNA that came from T cells, B-cell-depleted T cells, or PBMCs.

The germline V and J ends were trimmed by 2 bases and 3 bases, with 8 bases remaining between them. Germline CDR1 is SGHNT and CDR2 is YYREEE (reference sequence). The CDR3 has 13 residues. Authors' processing steps: Amplification from reference gene primers served as the basis for estimated nucleated cell counts. Using immunoSEQ multiplex PCR, the repertoire was profiled, and TCRdb retains in-frame clones only, with some absent. V and J calls and clone size are copied from that table; D and trimming were computed from the DNA. The sample lists fewer than 200,000 clones; about 80% were seen once. This TCR was sampled from a man aged 65 to 85 with active or convalescent COVID-19. The sample consisted of peripheral blood. The J gene is TRBJ1-1, the V gene TRBV5-4; D unresolved. The CDR3 sequence: CASSFNRYTEAFF. CDR3 in DNA: TGTGCCAGCAGCTTTAACAGATACACTGAAGCTTTCTTT.